This section outlines one T cell receptor (beta chain) sequence together with its context. Its antigen remains unidentified. The CDR3 has 17 amino acids. CDR1 and CDR2 from the germline V gene are MNHEY and SMNVEV (reference sequence). Germline trimming cut 8 bases from V and 5 bases from J; bases unmatched to any gene: 15. Treatment described: about 20 received Ad26.COV2.S at low or high dose, single or two shots; five or six received placebo; per-sample allocation not given. Samples were taken on day 63 after the first vaccine or placebo injection. This sample stems from a study of Ad26.COV2.S vaccination and SARS-CoV-2 variants. Study background: Donor got 5x10^10 or 1x10^11 viral particles of Ad26.COV2.S.

Here immunoSEQ multiplex PCR was the method, and the copy in TCRdb shows in-frame clones only, minus some. The data contain about 430,000 clones, 80% to 95% of them singletons. Study-wide findings and caveats: The TCR breadth and depth analyses may have produced an underestimate of total T cell responses.

The J gene is TRBJ1-2, the V gene TRBV27; TRBD1 aligns across 12 bases. This sequence originates from a person aged 18-65 years who received the Ad26.COV2.S COVID-19 vaccine or a placebo. Sample: peripheral blood, taken in a trial of Ad26.COV2.S vaccine versus placebo. CDR3 region: CASCYLGQGQGAYGYTF. DNA of the CDR3: TGTGCCAGCTGTTACCTCGGACAGGGACAGGGGGCTTATGGCTACACCTTC.